This T cell receptor beta chain was obtained from a study of T cells after yellow fever vaccination. This clonotype was observed at least ten times. TCRdb itself ran the 5' RACE reads through MiXCR, one entry per CDR3 protein. The data hold about 4,600 distinct CDR3 sequences, with 3% to 4.5% observed a single time. With 1 base removed from V and 0 bases from J, the gap between germline ends came to 10 bases. There are 15 residues in the CDR3. The germline V gene has CDR1 SQVTM and CDR2 ANQGSEA. The receptor comes from a young man who received the YFV17D yellow fever vaccine. This chain joins TRBV29-1 and TRBJ2-1; D not certain. Sequenced material: PBMCs, either bulk or a sorted T-cell subset (CD4+, CD8+, memory, or dextramer-sorted; not recorded which), taken 15 days after the yellow fever booster vaccination. The CDR3: CSVEGLSSSYNEQFF. CDR3 bases: TGCAGCGTTGAAGGTTTATCGAGCTCCTACAATGAGCAGTTCTTC.